This TCR beta chain was identified during a study of T cell repertoires in cytomegalovirus infection. As for the study in general: Selected CMV epitopes included recently identified HLA-C-restricted ones as well as well-studied HLA-B-restricted ones. Evidence of both CMV infection and a matching HLA type came from public TCR beta signatures. General study points: Based on cumulative public TCR beta family frequency, carriers of CMV plus the relevant HLA were identified. HLA-C-restricted, CMV-specific TCR beta clonotypes were dominant ex vivo.

As concerns this clonotype: Its antigen is not known.

V lost 8 bases and J lost 4, with 15 bases in between. The CDR3 has 14 amino acids. TCRdb re-called the reads with MiXCR, one entry per CDR3 protein. Here the sample spans about 770,000 distinct CDR3 sequences, almost 30% being singletons. The source material was cultured CD8+ T cells from PBMCs, sampled from culture after CMV antigen stimulation. This clonotype was obtained from a human donor in good health (CMV status not recorded). Some clones in this sample may be carry-over from other donors' samples. V gene TRBV12-3 or TRBV12-4 combines with J gene TRBJ2-1; D tentatively reads TRBD1 or TRBD2 (5 bases each). CDR3 sequence (DNA): TGTGCCAGCCGCTCGGGGACCTTTTACAATGAGCAGTTCTTC. This encodes CASRSGTFYNEQFF.